A single sample gave rise to the 17 T cell receptor beta chains below, sequenced in a study of CXCR3-negative and CXCR3-positive naive CD8 T cells. The TRB libraries of cDNA were built by UMI-labeled 5' RACE. TCRdb reanalyzed the 5' RACE reads and collapses them to one entry per CDR3 protein, without DNA. This sample carries roughly 89,000 distinct CDR3 sequences, with roughly 1.8% going to the ten biggest clones. Sequencing used naive CXCR3- CD8+ T cells from blood. Regarding subset: CD45RO-CCR7+CD27+CD95- naive CD8+ T cells lacking CXCR3 (TNR3-). Receptors were obtained from a human donor in good health. Some clones in this sample may be carry-over from other donors' samples.

The rearrangement uses TRBV5-1 and TRBJ2-3; TCRdb gives TRBD1 as the D gene, but with no DNA this cannot be confirmed. CDR3 length: 15 residues. CDR1 is SGHRS, CDR2 YFSETQ, per germline. The CDR3 reads CASSAARTDTDTQYF.

The J gene is TRBJ2-5, the V gene TRBV28; TCRdb's D call, TRBD1, is unchecked because there is no DNA. The germline gives CDR1 MDHEN, CDR2 SYDVKM. The CDR3 is made up of 12 amino acids. The chain's CDR3 is CASRTGSETQYF. The full variable domain, rest sourced from reference TRBV28 and TRBJ2-5, is DVKVTQSSRYLVKRTGEKVFLECVQDMDHENMFWYRQDPGLGLRLIYFSYDVKMKEKGDIPEGYSVSREKKERFSLILESASTNQTSMYLCASRTGSETQYFGPGTRLLVL.

The chain links TRBV5-5 to TRBJ2-3; no DNA is available, so the TRBD1 call from TCRdb remains unchecked. This CDR3 spans 14 amino acids. From germline, CDR1 is SGHKS and CDR2 YYEKEE (reference sequence). The CDR3 loop reads CASSGEPGAHTQYF.

The V call is TRBV10-3, the J call TRBJ2-7; TCRdb outputs TRBD1, but without DNA this stays unchecked. The CDR3 is 16 residues long. CDR1 is ENHRY, CDR2 SYGVKD, per germline. CDR3 protein: CASRDPGTGNGYEQYF.

The chain links TRBV29-1 to TRBJ2-7; TCRdb's assignment of TRBD1 cannot be checked, as there is no DNA. The CDR3 has 12 amino acids. Germline V gene lookup returns CDR1 SQVTM and CDR2 ANQGSEA. The CDR3 region is CSVGTAAYEQYF.

The chain uses TRBV27 and TRBJ2-2; TCRdb designates TRBD1, a call that cannot be tested without DNA. Germline V gene sequence: CDR1 MNHEY, CDR2 SMNVEV (reference sequence). This CDR3 comprises 13 residues. The CDR3 region is CASSFRGLGELFF.

The genes are TRBV5-6 and TRBJ2-6. The CDR3 covers 13 residues. CDR1 and CDR2 from the germline V gene are SGHDT and YYEEEE. CDR3 region: CASSFTGANVLTF.

This chain links TRBV5-6 with TRBJ2-3. This CDR3 is 16 amino acids long. Germline-derived CDR1 and CDR2 are SGHDT and YYEEEE. The CDR3: CASSLEKKPSTDTQYF.

The chain links TRBV28 to TRBJ1-1; without DNA, the TCRdb call of TRBD1 cannot be checked. Germline CDR1 reads MDHEN; CDR2 reads SYDVKM. The CDR3 totals 16 residues. The CDR3 reads CASSLPRTGGFTEAFF.

This chain joins TRBV29-1 and TRBJ2-7; there is no DNA to check the TCRdb D call of TRBD1. The germline V gene has CDR1 SQVTM and CDR2 ANQGSEA. The CDR3 consists of 15 residues. CDR3 region: CSVEGPGNVAYEQYF.

The genes are TRBV21-1 and TRBJ1-1; as DNA is missing, the TRBD1 call by TCRdb cannot be tested. TRBV21-1 is labeled a pseudogene. The CDR3 spans 16 residues. The chain's CDR3 is CASSKRSGGSDTEAFF.

The V call is TRBV29-1, the J call TRBJ2-3; TCRdb names TRBD1, which stays unverified in the absence of DNA. Looked up from germline, CDR1 is SQVTM and CDR2 is ANQGSEA. The CDR3 extends over 13 amino acids. CDR3 sequence: CSGRQRNTDTQYF.

The J gene is TRBJ2-7, the V gene TRBV5-1; TCRdb picks TRBD2, but there is no DNA to check that call. In germline, CDR1 is SGHRS, CDR2 YFSETQ. This CDR3 contains 14 residues. This CDR3 is CASSSYEEGWEQYF.

J is TRBJ2-7 and V is TRBV4-3; the D gene TCRdb calls, TRBD1, cannot be checked with no DNA. The CDR3 has 16 amino acids. Germline values: CDR1 LGHNA, CDR2 YSLEER. CDR3 loop: CASSQEVVGGIYEQYF.

The V call is TRBV9, the J call TRBJ1-5; TCRdb's D call of TRBD1 is untestable without DNA. The V gene's germline CDR1 is SGDLS and CDR2 YYNGEE. This CDR3 has 14 amino acids. The CDR3 reads CASSIRGLDQPQHF.

The gene calls are TRBV9 and TRBJ2-4; TCRdb reports TRBD2, a call that lacks DNA to check it against. The CDR3 has 17 residues. Per germline, CDR1 SGDLS and CDR2 YYNGEE. This CDR3 reads CASSAPVAGGPRNIQYF.

The chain recombines TRBV4-1 with TRBJ2-2; TCRdb's D call, TRBD1, is unchecked because there is no DNA. The CDR3 length is 16 residues. Germline CDR1 and CDR2: MGHRA and YSYEKL. The CDR3 spells CASSYQTGKSTGELFF.